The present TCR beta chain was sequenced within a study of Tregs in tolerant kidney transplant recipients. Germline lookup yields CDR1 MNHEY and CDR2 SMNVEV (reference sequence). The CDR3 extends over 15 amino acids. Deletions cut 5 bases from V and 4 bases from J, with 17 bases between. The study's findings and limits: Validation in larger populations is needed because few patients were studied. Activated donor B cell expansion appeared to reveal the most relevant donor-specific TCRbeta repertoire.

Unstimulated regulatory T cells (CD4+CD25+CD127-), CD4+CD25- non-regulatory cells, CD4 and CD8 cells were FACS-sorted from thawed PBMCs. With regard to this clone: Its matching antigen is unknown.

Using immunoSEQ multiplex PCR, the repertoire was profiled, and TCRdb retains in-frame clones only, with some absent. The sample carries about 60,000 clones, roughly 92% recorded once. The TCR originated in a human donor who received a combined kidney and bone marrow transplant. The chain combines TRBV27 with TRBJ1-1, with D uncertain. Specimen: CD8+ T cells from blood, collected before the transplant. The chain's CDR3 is CASSGRMAGGTEAFF. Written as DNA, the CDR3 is TGTGCCAGCAGTGGCCGAATGGCGGGAGGCACTGAAGCTTTCTTT.